This TCR beta chain is drawn from a study of blood T cells in healthy people across ages. Study-wide results and limits: It was held that diversity estimates obtained from one million T cells represented underestimates. Whereas aged donors had fewer naive CD4+ cells, long-lived donors had more of them and higher diversity.

This clonotype was found a few times. The antigen remains unidentified. This CDR3 region has 18 residues. V was pared by 3 bases and J by 1 base, with 19 bases between. Germline V gene data show CDR1 as LGHNA and CDR2 as YNFKEQ. Combining a sample-barcoded 5' primer with a J-beta primer mix, a second PCR ran for 7 to 11 cycles. TCRdb used MiXCR to reprocess the 5' RACE reads, holding one entry per CDR3 protein. The table records approximately 1,100,000 distinct CDR3 sequences, 35% to 55% of them present only once. Each donor was a healthy Caucasian individual from Russia, aged roughly 6 to 90. Extraction of total RNA produced a minimum of 5 micrograms from each sample.

The V call is TRBV4-2, the J call TRBJ2-4; D ambiguous. This receptor was taken from a woman in her sixties or seventies in good health. Sequenced sample: blood. The chain's CDR3 is CASSQNLIGPEAKNIQYF. The CDR3 DNA reads as TGTGCCAGCAGCCAGAACCTTATCGGACCAGAGGCCAAAAACATTCAGTACTTC.